The TCR beta chain under discussion was sequenced for a study of blood T cell repertoires in COVID-19. Study-wide background: Samples taken during acute and convalescent COVID-19 were collected in the United States, Italy and Spain.

The count of this clone is one. Per the authors' pipeline: Amplification with reference gene primers provided the estimates of nucleated cell counts. Data came from immunoSEQ multiplex PCR; TCRdb stores just in-frame clones and leaves some out. V, J and clone size reflect that table, while D and trimming were determined from the DNA. The sample yields under 250,000 clones, roughly 88% seen once. Germline CDR1 MNHNS, CDR2 SASEGT. The CDR3 spans 14 residues. The V gene lost 3 bases and the J gene lost 7 bases, with 13 bases spanning the gap. This clonotype originated in a woman of 80 years or more with COVID-19, enrolled during active disease. Specimen: peripheral blood. The rearrangement joins TRBV6-1 to TRBJ1-5; a possible D gene is TRBD1 (6 bases). The CDR3 nucleotides read TGTGCCAGCAGTGATAACAGGGCGTTCCAGCCCCAGCATTTT. Amino acids: CASSDNRAFQPQHF.